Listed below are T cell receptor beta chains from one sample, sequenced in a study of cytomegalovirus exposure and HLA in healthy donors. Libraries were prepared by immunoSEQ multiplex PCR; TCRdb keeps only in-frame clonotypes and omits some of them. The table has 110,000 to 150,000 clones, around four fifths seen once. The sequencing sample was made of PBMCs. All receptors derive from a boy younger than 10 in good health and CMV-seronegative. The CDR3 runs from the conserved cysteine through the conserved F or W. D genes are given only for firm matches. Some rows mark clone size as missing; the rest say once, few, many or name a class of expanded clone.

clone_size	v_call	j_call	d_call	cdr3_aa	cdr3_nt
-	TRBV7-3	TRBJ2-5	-	CASSLSHPIGETQYF	TGTGCCAGCAGCTTAAGCCACCCGATCGGGGAGACCCAGTACTTC
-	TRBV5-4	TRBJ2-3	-	CASSLVRLPGQYF	TGTGCCAGCAGCTTAGTAAGGCTACCGGGGCAGTATTTT
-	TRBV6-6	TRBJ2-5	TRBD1	CASSYRAGGKETQYF	TGTGCCAGCAGTTATCGGGCAGGGGGTAAGGAGACCCAGTACTTC
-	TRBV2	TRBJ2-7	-	CASGMTDLYF	TGTGCCAGCGGCATGACGGACTTGTACTTC
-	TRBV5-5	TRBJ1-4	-	CASSWRPTVTDNEKLFF	TGTGCCAGCAGCTGGAGGCCCACCGTAACGGACAATGAAAAACTGTTTTTT
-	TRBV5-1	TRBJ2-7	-	CASSLGQVGVSIEQYF	TGCGCCAGCAGCTTGGGACAGGTGGGGGTCAGCATCGAGCAGTACTTC
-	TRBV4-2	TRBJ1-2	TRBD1	CASSQGGQADYGYTF	TGTGCCAGCAGCCAAGGGGGACAGGCGGACTATGGCTACACCTTC
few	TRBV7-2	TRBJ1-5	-	CASSVDSNNQPQHF	TGTGCCAGCAGCGTAGACAGCAATAATCAGCCCCAGCATTTT
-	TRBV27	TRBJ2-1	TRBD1	CASSLSQTGKVQFF	TGTGCCAGCAGTTTATCTCAGACAGGGAAGGTCCAGTTCTTC
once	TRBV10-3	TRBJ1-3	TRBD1	CAIGGATGAGNTIYF	TGTGCCATCGGAGGTGCGACAGGGGCTGGAAACACCATATATTTT
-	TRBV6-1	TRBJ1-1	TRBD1	CASFDRVGLNTEAFF	TGTGCCAGCTTCGACAGGGTAGGGTTGAACACTGAAGCTTTCTTT
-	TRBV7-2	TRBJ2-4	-	CASSLDSDIQYF	TGTGCCAGCAGCTTAGATTCAGACATTCAGTACTTC
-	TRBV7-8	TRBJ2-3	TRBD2	CASSLVTGGGLTDTQYF	TGTGCCAGCAGCTTAGTAACTGGCGGGGGGCTCACAGATACGCAGTATTTT
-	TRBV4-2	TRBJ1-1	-	CASSQDRGSTEAFF	TGTGCCAGCAGCCAAGATAGGGGGTCCACTGAAGCTTTCTTT
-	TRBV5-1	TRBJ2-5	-	CASSLGHSQETQYF	TGCGCCAGCAGCTTGGGCCACAGCCAAGAGACCCAGTACTTC
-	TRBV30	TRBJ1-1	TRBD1	CAGPRGQGLAGVLFF	TGTGCCGGGCCGAGGGGGCAGGGACTAGCCGGGGTTCTTTTCTTT
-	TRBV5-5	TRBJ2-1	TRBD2	CASSWRQLAVKLGNEQFF	TGTGCCAGCAGCTGGAGGCAGCTAGCGGTCAAACTCGGCAATGAGCAGTTCTTC
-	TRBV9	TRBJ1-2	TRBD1	CASSVDTGVNYGYTF	TGTGCCAGCAGCGTAGATACAGGGGTCAACTATGGCTACACCTTC
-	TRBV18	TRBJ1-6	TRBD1	CASSPWDSSNSPLHF	TGTGCCAGCTCACCATGGGACAGTTCGAATTCACCCCTCCACTTT
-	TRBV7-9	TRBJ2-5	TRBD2	CASKVAGDQETQYF	TGTGCCAGCAAGGTAGCGGGGGATCAAGAGACCCAGTACTTC
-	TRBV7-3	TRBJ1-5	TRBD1	CASRNTGGINQPQHF	TGTGCCAGTCGCAATACAGGGGGCATTAATCAGCCCCAGCATTTT
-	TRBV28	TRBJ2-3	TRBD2	CASSLTGRRTDTQYF	TGTGCCAGCAGTTTAACCGGGAGGCGCACAGATACGCAGTATTTT
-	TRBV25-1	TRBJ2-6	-	CATPPGRINVLTF	TGTGCCACCCCGCCAGGTAGGATCAACGTCCTGACTTTC
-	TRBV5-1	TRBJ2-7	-	CASSSDKHYEQYF	TGCGCCAGCAGCTCAGACAAGCACTACGAGCAGTACTTC
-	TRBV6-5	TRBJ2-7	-	CASSYSRKNYEQYF	TGTGCCAGCAGTTACTCGAGAAAGAACTACGAGCAGTACTTC
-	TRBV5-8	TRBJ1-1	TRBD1	CASSPTGERDEAFF	TGTGCCAGCAGCCCCACAGGGGAGAGGGATGAAGCTTTCTTT
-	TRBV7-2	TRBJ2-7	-	CASSITGFDSYEQYF	TGTGCCAGCAGCATAACCGGGTTCGACTCCTACGAGCAGTACTTC
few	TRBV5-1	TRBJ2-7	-	CASSLDKLYEQYF	TGCGCCAGCAGCCTTGACAAGCTATACGAGCAGTACTTC
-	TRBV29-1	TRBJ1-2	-	CSVVDLTTHGYTF	TGCAGCGTGGTCGACCTGACTACCCATGGCTACACCTTC
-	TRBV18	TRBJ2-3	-	CASSPVFTDTQYF	TGTGCCAGCTCACCAGTATTCACAGATACGCAGTATTTT
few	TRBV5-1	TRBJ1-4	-	CASSKGQGSENEKLFF	TGCGCCAGCAGCAAAGGTCAGGGGAGTGAGAATGAAAAACTGTTTTTT
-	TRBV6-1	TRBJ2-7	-	CASSELFRSSYEQYF	TGTGCCAGCAGTGAATTGTTCCGTAGCTCCTACGAGCAGTACTTC
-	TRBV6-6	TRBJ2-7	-	CASTLGRAAYEQYF	TGTGCCAGCACCCTGGGCAGGGCGGCCTACGAGCAGTACTTC
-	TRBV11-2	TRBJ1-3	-	CASSLRFGGDTSGNTIYF	TGTGCCAGCAGCTTACGTTTTGGCGGCGATACCTCTGGAAACACCATATATTTT
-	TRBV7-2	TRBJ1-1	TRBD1	CASSLLPPGQGARTEAFF	TGTGCCAGCAGCTTGCTCCCGCCGGGACAGGGGGCGAGAACTGAAGCTTTCTTT
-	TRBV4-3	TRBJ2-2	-	CASSQLLSGTNTGELFF	TGCGCCAGCAGCCAATTACTGAGCGGAACAAACACCGGGGAGCTGTTTTTT
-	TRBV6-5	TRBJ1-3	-	CASTREANSGNTIYF	TGTGCCAGCACTCGAGAAGCAAACTCTGGAAACACCATATATTTT
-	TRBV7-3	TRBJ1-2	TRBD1	CASSATGTGPYLDGYTF	TGTGCCAGCAGCGCGACCGGGACAGGGCCCTACTTAGATGGCTACACCTTC
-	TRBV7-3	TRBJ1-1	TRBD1	CASSLKDRATEAFF	TGTGCCAGCAGCTTAAAGGACAGGGCCACTGAAGCTTTCTTT
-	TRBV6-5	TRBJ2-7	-	CASPTQGNPYEQYF	TGTGCCAGCCCCACACAGGGAAATCCCTACGAGCAGTACTTC
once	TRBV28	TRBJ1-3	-	CASSLWGEGGSGNTIYF	TGTGCCAGCAGTTTATGGGGTGAAGGGGGATCTGGAAACACCATATATTTT
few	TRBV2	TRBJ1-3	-	CASREWEREEQGF	TGTGCCAGCAGGGAATGGGAGCGCGAGGAACAAGGTTTT
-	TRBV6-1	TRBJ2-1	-	CASSGDSRSYNEQFF	TGTGCCAGCAGTGGGGACTCGAGATCCTACAATGAGCAGTTCTTC
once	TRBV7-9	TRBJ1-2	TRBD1	CASSLLQGADGYTF	TGTGCCAGCAGCTTATTACAGGGGGCCGATGGCTACACCTTC
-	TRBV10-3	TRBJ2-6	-	CAISETNSGANVLTF	TGTGCCATCAGTGAGACAAACTCTGGGGCCAACGTCCTGACTTTC